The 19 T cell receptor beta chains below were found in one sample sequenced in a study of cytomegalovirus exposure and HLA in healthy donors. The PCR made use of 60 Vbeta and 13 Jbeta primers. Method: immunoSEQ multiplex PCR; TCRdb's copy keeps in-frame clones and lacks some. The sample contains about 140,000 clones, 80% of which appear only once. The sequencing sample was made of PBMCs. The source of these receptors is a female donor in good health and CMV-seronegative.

In DNA, the CDR3 is TGCGCCAGCAGCGGAGAAGAGACCCAGTACTTC. Its protein is CASSGEETQYF. This chain connects TRBV5-1 to TRBJ2-5; D is unclear. Per the germline V gene, CDR1 is SGHRS and CDR2 is YFSETQ. CDR3 size: 11 residues. Trimming took off 4 bases at V and 3 bases at J, with 4 bases between the two ends.

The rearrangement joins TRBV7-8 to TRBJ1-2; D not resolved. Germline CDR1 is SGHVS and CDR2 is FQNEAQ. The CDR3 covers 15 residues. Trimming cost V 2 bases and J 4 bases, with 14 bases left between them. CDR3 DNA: TGTGCCAGCAGCTTAACGGGAGGGTCGGGCTATGGCTACACCTTC. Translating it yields CASSLTGGSGYGYTF.

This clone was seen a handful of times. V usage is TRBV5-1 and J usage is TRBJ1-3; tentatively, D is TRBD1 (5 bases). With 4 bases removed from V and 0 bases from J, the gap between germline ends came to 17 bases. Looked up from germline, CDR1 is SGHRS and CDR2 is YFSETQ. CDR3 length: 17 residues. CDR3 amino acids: CASSQAARASSGNTIYF. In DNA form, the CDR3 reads TGCGCCAGCAGCCAGGCGGCCAGGGCGAGCTCTGGAAACACCATATATTTT. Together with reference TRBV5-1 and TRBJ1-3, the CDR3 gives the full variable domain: KAGVTQTPRYLIKTRGQQVTLSCSPISGHRSVSWYQQTPGQGLQFLFEYFSETQRNKGNFPGRFSGRQFSNSRSEMNVSTLELGDSALYLCASSQAARASSGNTIYFGEGSWLTVV.

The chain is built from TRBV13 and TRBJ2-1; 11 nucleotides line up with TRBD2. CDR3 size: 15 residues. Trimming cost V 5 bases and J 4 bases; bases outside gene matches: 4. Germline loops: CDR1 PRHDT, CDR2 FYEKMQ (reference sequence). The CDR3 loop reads CASSPGTSGYNEQFF. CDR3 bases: TGTGCCAGCAGCCCCGGGACTAGCGGTTACAATGAGCAGTTCTTC.

The CDR3: CASSVAPASGTDTQYF. DNA for the CDR3: TGTGCCAGCAGCGTAGCTCCGGCTAGCGGCACAGATACGCAGTATTTT. V usage is TRBV9 and J usage is TRBJ2-3, with D possibly being TRBD2 (6 bases). V was clipped by 0 bases and J by 1 base, with 12 bases between them. The CDR3 totals 16 residues. CDR1 is SGDLS, CDR2 YYNGEE, per germline.

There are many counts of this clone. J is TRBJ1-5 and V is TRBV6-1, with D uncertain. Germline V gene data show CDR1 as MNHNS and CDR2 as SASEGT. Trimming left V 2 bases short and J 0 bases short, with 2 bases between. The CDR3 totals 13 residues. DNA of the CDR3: TGTGCCAGCAGTGAACGTAGCAATCAGCCCCAGCATTTT. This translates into CASSERSNQPQHF.

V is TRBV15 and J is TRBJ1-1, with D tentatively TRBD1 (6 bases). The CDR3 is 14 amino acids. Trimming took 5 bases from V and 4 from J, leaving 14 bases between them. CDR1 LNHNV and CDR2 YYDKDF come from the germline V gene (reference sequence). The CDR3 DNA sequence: TGTGCCACCAGCGAGATAACAGGGAGCACTGAAGCTTTCTTT. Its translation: CATSEITGSTEAFF. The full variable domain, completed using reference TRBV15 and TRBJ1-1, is DAMVIQNPRYQVTQFGKPVTLSCSQTLNHNVMYWYQQKSSQAPKLLFHYYDKDFNNEADTPDNFQSRRPNTSFCFLDIRSPGLGDTAMYLCATSEITGSTEAFFGQGTRLTVV.

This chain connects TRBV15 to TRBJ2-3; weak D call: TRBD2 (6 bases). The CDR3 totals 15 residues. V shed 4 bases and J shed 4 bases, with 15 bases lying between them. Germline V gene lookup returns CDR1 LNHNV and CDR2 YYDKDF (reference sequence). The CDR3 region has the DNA TGTGCCACCAGCAAAACGGGGGAGGTCGCAGATACGCAGTATTTT. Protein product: CATSKTGEVADTQYF.

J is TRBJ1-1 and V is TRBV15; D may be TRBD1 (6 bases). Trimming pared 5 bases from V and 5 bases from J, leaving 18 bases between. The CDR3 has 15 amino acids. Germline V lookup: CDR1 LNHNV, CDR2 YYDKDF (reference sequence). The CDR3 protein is CATSGGGGDGTEAFF. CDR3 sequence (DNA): TGTGCCACCAGCGGGGGGGGCGGAGATGGGACTGAAGCTTTCTTT.

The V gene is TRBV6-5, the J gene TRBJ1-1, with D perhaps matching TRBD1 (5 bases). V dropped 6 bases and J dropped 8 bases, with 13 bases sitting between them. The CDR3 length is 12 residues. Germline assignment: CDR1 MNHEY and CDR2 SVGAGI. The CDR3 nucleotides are TGTGCCAGCAGCCAGGGAAACAGAGAAGCTTTCTTT. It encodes CASSQGNREAFF.

The CDR3 sequence is CASSNWGGGQPQHF. In nucleotides, the CDR3 is TGTGCCAGCAGTAATTGGGGGGGCGGACAGCCCCAGCATTTT. The chain has TRBV5-6 and TRBJ1-5, with D possibly matching TRBD1 (6 bases). This CDR3 comprises 14 residues. CDR1 and CDR2 (germline): SGHDT, YYEEEE. V dropped 5 bases and J dropped 7 bases, with 16 bases sitting between them.

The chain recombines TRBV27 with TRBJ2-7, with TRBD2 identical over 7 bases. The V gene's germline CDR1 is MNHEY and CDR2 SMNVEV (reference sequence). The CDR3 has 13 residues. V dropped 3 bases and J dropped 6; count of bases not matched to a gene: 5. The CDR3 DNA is TGTGCCAGCAGTTTTGATAGCGGGTCCGAGCAGTACTTC. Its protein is CASSFDSGSEQYF.

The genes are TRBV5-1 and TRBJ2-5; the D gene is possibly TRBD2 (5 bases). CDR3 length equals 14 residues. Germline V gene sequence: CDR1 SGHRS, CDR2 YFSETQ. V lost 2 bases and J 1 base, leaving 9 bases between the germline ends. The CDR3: CASSFADFQETQYF. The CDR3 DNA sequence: TGCGCCAGCAGCTTTGCGGACTTCCAAGAGACCCAGTACTTC.

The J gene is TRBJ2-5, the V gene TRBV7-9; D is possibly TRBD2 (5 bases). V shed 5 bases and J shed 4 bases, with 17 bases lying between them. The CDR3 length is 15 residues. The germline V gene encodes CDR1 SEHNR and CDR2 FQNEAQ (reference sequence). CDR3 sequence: CASSPRVGRAETQYF. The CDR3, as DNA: TGTGCCAGCAGCCCACGGGTGGGGAGAGCAGAGACCCAGTACTTC.

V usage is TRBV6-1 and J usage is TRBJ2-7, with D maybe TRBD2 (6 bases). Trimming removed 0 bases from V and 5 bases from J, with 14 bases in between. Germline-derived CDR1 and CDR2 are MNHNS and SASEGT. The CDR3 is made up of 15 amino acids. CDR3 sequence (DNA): TGTGCCAGCAGTGAAGCGCCGGGGGTTTGGGACGAGCAGTACTTC. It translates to CASSEAPGVWDEQYF.

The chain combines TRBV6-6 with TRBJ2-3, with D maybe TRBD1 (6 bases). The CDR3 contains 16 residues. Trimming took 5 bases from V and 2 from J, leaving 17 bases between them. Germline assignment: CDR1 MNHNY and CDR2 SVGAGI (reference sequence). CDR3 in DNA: TGTGCCAGCAGTCCGTCTGGTGGGGGACACACAGATACGCAGTATTTT. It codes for CASSPSGGGHTDTQYF.

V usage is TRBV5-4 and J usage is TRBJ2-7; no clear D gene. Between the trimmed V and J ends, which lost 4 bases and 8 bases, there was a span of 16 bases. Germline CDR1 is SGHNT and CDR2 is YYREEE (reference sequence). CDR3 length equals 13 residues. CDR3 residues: CASSLGGAPKQYF. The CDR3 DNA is TGTGCCAGCAGCCTGGGTGGTGCACCTAAGCAGTACTTC.

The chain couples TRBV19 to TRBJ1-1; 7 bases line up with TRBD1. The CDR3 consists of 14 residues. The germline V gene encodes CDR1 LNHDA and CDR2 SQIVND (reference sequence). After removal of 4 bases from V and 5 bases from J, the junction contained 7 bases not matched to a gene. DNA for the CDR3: TGTGCCAGTAGTAGGGTCAGGGGGAGGACTGAAGCTTTCTTT. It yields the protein CASSRVRGRTEAFF.

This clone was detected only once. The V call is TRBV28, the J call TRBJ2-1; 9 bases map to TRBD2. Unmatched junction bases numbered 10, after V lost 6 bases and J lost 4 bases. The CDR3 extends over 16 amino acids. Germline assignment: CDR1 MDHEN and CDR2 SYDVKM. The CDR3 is CASSPSVAGGYNEQFF. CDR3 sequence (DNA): TGTGCCAGCAGCCCCTCAGTCGCGGGAGGGTACAATGAGCAGTTCTTC.